These 26 T cell receptor beta chains were sequenced from one sample in a study of T cell responses to AZD1222 COVID-19 vaccine. Assay used: immunoSEQ multiplex PCR; TCRdb lists only in-frame clones, some missing. The sample shows 84,000 or so clones, more than 80% of them seen only once. The source material was peripheral blood, sampled on day 0 of AZD1222 vaccination. These TCRs come from an adult in good health.

As regards this clone: Other DNA sequences of this sample code for an identical CDR3. J is TRBJ1-2 and V is TRBV19; 9 positions match TRBD1. V was pared by 0 bases and J by 4 bases, with 3 bases of the junction left unmatched. This CDR3 region has 15 residues. Germline V gene lookup returns CDR1 LNHDA and CDR2 SQIVND (reference sequence). This CDR3 is CASSIDRDRAYGYTF. CDR3 in DNA: TGTGCCAGTAGTATAGATCGGGACAGGGCCTATGGCTACACCTTC.

V is TRBV7-2 and J is TRBJ2-7; TRBD2 aligns across 8 bases. The CDR3 is 14 residues long. The V segment lost 7 bases and the J segment 4 bases; nucleotides outside the gene matches: 9. Germline V CDR1 and CDR2: SGHTA, FQGNSA. The CDR3: CASTFSGSLYEQYF. The CDR3 DNA reads TGTGCCAGCACCTTCAGCGGGAGTCTGTACGAGCAGTACTTC.

The chain links TRBV15 to TRBJ2-1; TRBD1 agrees at 8 bases. This CDR3 spans 18 amino acids. CDR1 is LNHNV and CDR2 is YYDKDF in the germline V gene (reference sequence). V shed 3 bases and J 7 bases; nucleotides not matched to a gene: 17. The DNA of the CDR3 is TGTGCCACCAGCAGTTCAACTCCCAGGCAGGGGGCGCGAAATGAGCAGTTCTTC. Translating gives CATSSSTPRQGARNEQFF.

V gene TRBV4-3 combines with J gene TRBJ2-1; the match to TRBD2 covers 11 bases. Germline CDR1 and CDR2: LGHNA and YSLEER. After removal of 0 bases from V and 7 bases from J, the junction contained 5 bases not matched to a gene. CDR3 length: 16 amino acids. As DNA, the CDR3 is TGCGCCAGCAGCCAAGATTTGCTAGCGGGAGGTAATGAGCAGTTCTTC. As protein: CASSQDLLAGGNEQFF.

The rearrangement links TRBV6-4 to TRBJ1-1; TRBD1 aligns across 10 bases. CDR3 size: 14 residues. The germline V gene encodes CDR1 MRHNA and CDR2 SNTAGT. With V trimmed by 3 bases and J by 5 bases, 3 bases remained unmatched. Here the CDR3 DNA reads TGTGCCAGCAGTGAAACGGACAGGGGGACTGAAGCTTTCTTT. The encoded protein is CASSETDRGTEAFF.

V usage is TRBV2 and J usage is TRBJ2-1; 7 bases align to TRBD1. J gave up 5 bases and V 2 bases, and 9 bases lay outside the gene matches. Germline V gene data show CDR1 as SNHLY and CDR2 as FYNNEI. CDR3 length equals 16 residues. This CDR3 is CASSESLIGGHNEQFF. The CDR3 region has the DNA TGTGCCAGCAGTGAATCCCTCATAGGGGGCCACAATGAGCAGTTCTTC.

This clone occurred once. Compared with germline, one end of the junction differs, possibly owing to a read error. The chain combines TRBV6-1 with TRBJ1-2; no clear D gene. This CDR3 spans 12 amino acids. Germline V gene sequence: CDR1 MNHNS, CDR2 SASEGT. The CDR3 DNA follows: TGTGCCAGCAGTGAGAGTGTTAGCCCGCATTTCTTC. It translates to CASSESVSPHFF.

The V gene is TRBV28, the J gene TRBJ1-3; tentatively, D is TRBD1 (5 bases). Germline-derived CDR1 and CDR2 are MDHEN and SYDVKM. This CDR3 is built from 14 residues. The ends were cut back, 3 bases at V and 4 bases at J, with 10 bases in the middle. CDR3 amino acids: CASSLGGSGNTIYF. The DNA of the CDR3 is TGTGCCAGCAGTTTGGGGGGATCCGGAAACACCATATATTTT.

The chain carries TRBV5-1 and TRBJ2-7; D uncertain. V was pared by 3 bases and J by 2 bases, with 12 bases between. The CDR3 consists of 14 residues. The V gene's germline CDR1 is SGHRS and CDR2 YFSETQ. CDR3 in amino acids: CASSSESVAYEQYF. CDR3 nucleotide sequence: TGCGCCAGCAGCTCGGAGAGCGTTGCCTACGAGCAGTACTTC.

V usage is TRBV7-9 and J usage is TRBJ2-7; D is possibly TRBD2 (6 bases). V lost 4 bases and J 7 bases, leaving 17 bases between the germline ends. The germline V gene has CDR1 SEHNR and CDR2 FQNEAQ (reference sequence). The CDR3 consists of 14 residues. The CDR3: CASSSRDSPREQYF. The CDR3 DNA sequence: TGTGCCAGCAGCTCGAGGGACTCGCCGAGGGAGCAGTACTTC.

This chain links TRBV3-1 (or the pseudogene TRBV3-2) with TRBJ2-5; TRBD2 matches at 7 bases. CDR3 length: 15 residues. The trim removed 1 base at V and 7 bases at J, leaving 9 bases unmatched. Germline V CDR1 and CDR2: LGHDT, YNNKEL (reference sequence). The CDR3 loop is CASSQAGSGGGTQYF. The CDR3 bases are TGTGCCAGCAGCCAAGCTGGGTCGGGAGGTGGGACCCAGTACTTC.

V usage is TRBV10-3 and J usage is TRBJ2-7; D not certain. This CDR3 has 12 residues. V was pared by 0 bases and J by 7 bases, with 7 bases between. Germline V gives CDR1 ENHRY, CDR2 SYGVKD. CDR3 protein: CAISESGWEQYF. The CDR3 bases are TGTGCCATCAGTGAGTCAGGGTGGGAGCAGTACTTC.

The chain uses TRBV13 and TRBJ2-1, with 7 bases aligning to TRBD2. CDR1 is PRHDT and CDR2 is FYEKMQ in the germline V gene (reference sequence). Trimming at V came to 5 bases and at J to 8 bases, leaving 15 bases not matched to a gene. This CDR3 region has 16 residues. In DNA, the CDR3 is TGTGCCAGCAGCACCCCGGGGGGTAAGGAGCGCGATGAGCAGTTCTTC. It is translated as CASSTPGGKERDEQFF.

The V call is TRBV7-6, the J call TRBJ2-7; 8 bases match TRBD2. Trimming took 5 bases from V and 6 from J; bases not matched to a gene: 21. The CDR3 has 18 residues. The V gene's germline CDR1 is SGHVS and CDR2 FNYEAQ. The CDR3 coding sequence is TGTGCCAGCAGCCCCACCGGCAGGTTCGAAGCGGGAGTGCGCGAGCAGTACTTC. This gives the protein CASSPTGRFEAGVREQYF.

Only a few counts were recorded for this clone. The chain combines TRBV5-6 with TRBJ2-7; 11 bases line up with TRBD2. The ends lost 2 bases at V and 0 bases at J; junction bases unmatched: 7. Germline V CDR1 and CDR2: SGHDT, YYEEEE. This CDR3 region has 17 residues. DNA for the CDR3: TGTGCCAGCAGCTTATCGCTTAGCGGGAGGGACTCCTACGAGCAGTACTTC. Encoded protein: CASSLSLSGRDSYEQYF.

V and J are TRBV5-1 and TRBJ1-1; TRBD1 agrees at 9 bases. The CDR3 is made up of 15 amino acids. The V and J ends lost 0 bases and 2 bases, in that order; junction bases with no gene match: 2. From germline, CDR1 is SGHRS and CDR2 YFSETQ. CDR3 nucleotides: TGCGCCAGCAGCTTGGGGACAGGGGATAACACTGAAGCTTTCTTT. Its translation is CASSLGTGDNTEAFF.

The CDR3 region has the DNA TGTGCCAGCAGTCCCCGGGGAGATCCGAGGGAAAAACTGTTTTTT. It translates to CASSPRGDPREKLFF. This chain uses TRBV28 with TRBJ1-4; D gene uncertain. Germline lookup yields CDR1 MDHEN and CDR2 SYDVKM. CDR3 size: 15 residues. The V end was cut by 5 bases, the J end by 8 bases, with 18 bases between.

This clone appeared a few times. The V gene is TRBV2, the J gene TRBJ2-7, with TRBD2 as a possible D gene (6 bases). CDR3 length: 13 amino acids. Germline assignment: CDR1 SNHLY and CDR2 FYNNEI. The ends were cut back, 4 bases at V and 4 bases at J, with 11 bases in the middle. The CDR3 region has the DNA TGTGCCAGCAGTGTCGGGGGTAGGTACGAGCAGTACTTC. Translation gives CASSVGGRYEQYF.

The V and J genes are TRBV2 and TRBJ2-1; D not resolved. Germline V gene data show CDR1 as SNHLY and CDR2 as FYNNEI. This CDR3 has 11 residues. V was cut by 6 bases and J by 8 bases, with 8 bases left in between. The CDR3 coding sequence is TGTGCCAGCAGGGCAAGGGATGAGCAGTTCTTC. It yields the protein CASRARDEQFF.

The chain is built from TRBV6-5 and TRBJ2-7; D tentatively fits TRBD1 or TRBD2 (5 bases each). The CDR3 is 15 amino acids. V dropped 6 bases and J dropped 3 bases, with 18 bases sitting between them. CDR1 and CDR2 from the germline V gene are MNHEY and SVGAGI. CDR3 loop: CASSRQGGQGYEQYF. Written as DNA, the CDR3 is TGTGCCAGCAGCCGGCAAGGCGGGCAGGGCTACGAGCAGTACTTC.

This clone has just one count. The V gene is TRBV3-1 (or the pseudogene TRBV3-2), the J gene TRBJ2-2; 7 bases fit TRBD2. J lost 3 bases, V lost 1 base, and 5 bases had no gene match. In germline, CDR1 is LGHDT, CDR2 YNNKEL (reference sequence). This CDR3 is built from 16 residues. Here the CDR3 reads CASSQVGLVDTGELFF. The CDR3 nucleotides read TGTGCCAGCAGCCAAGTAGGACTAGTAGACACCGGGGAGCTGTTTTTT.

This chain joins TRBV3-1 (or the pseudogene TRBV3-2) and TRBJ1-2; TRBD1 agrees at 7 bases. This CDR3 is built from 15 residues. V lost 4 bases to trimming and J lost 2 bases; unmatched junction nucleotides: 7. The germline CDR1 and CDR2 sequences are LGHDT and YNNKEL (reference sequence). CDR3 nucleotides: TGTGCCAGCAGCCTCAACAGGGGAGGGAACTATGGCTACACCTTC. It specifies CASSLNRGGNYGYTF.

The chain combines TRBV5-6 with TRBJ1-1; D call uncertain. V lost 4 bases, J lost 1 base, and 11 bases lay in between. There are 14 residues in the CDR3. CDR1 is SGHDT and CDR2 is YYEEEE in the germline V gene. CDR3: CASSPGLPNTEAFF. The CDR3 DNA follows: TGTGCCAGCAGCCCAGGACTGCCGAACACTGAAGCTTTCTTT.

The chain uses TRBV28 and TRBJ1-5; D possibly corresponds to TRBD1 (5 bases). CDR1 is MDHEN, CDR2 SYDVKM, per germline. This CDR3 has 14 amino acids. V lost 8 bases and J lost 2, with 13 bases in between. CDR3 sequence: CASERGGGNQPQHF. For the CDR3, the DNA is TGTGCCAGCGAGCGGGGGGGTGGCAATCAGCCCCAGCATTTT. The full variable domain, with the rest looked up from reference TRBV28 and TRBJ1-5, is DVKVTQSSRYLVKRTGEKVFLECVQDMDHENMFWYRQDPGLGLRLIYFSYDVKMKEKGDIPEGYSVSREKKERFSLILESASTNQTSMYLCASERGGGNQPQHFGDGTRLSIL.

V gene TRBV10-1 combines with J gene TRBJ1-1; possible D gene TRBD1, 5 bases. The ends were cut back, 6 bases at V and 0 bases at J, with 11 bases in the middle. Germline loops: CDR1 WNHNN, CDR2 SYGVQD (reference sequence). This CDR3 has 14 residues. The CDR3 DNA follows: TGCGCCAGCAGCGCCGGGACGGTGAACACTGAAGCTTTCTTT. Protein: CASSAGTVNTEAFF.

The V and J genes are TRBV6-5 and TRBJ2-7, with D unresolved. V lost 7 bases, J lost 0 bases, and 13 bases lay in between. Germline-derived CDR1 and CDR2 are MNHEY and SVGAGI. CDR3 length equals 14 residues. The DNA of the CDR3 is TGTGCCAGCATTAGCACAGCAAGCTCCTACGAGCAGTACTTC. Its translation is CASISTASSYEQYF.